These 23 T cell receptor beta chains came from one sample sequenced in a study of T cell responses to AZD1222 COVID-19 vaccine. Here immunoSEQ multiplex PCR was the method, and the copy in TCRdb shows in-frame clones only, minus some. The data contain 65,000 to 100,000 clones, more than 85% of them singletons. Sequenced material: peripheral blood, taken 28 days after the second AZD1222 dose. The receptors here all came from an adult who received the AZD1222 COVID-19 vaccine.

The chain couples TRBV13 to TRBJ1-6, with 7 bases aligning to TRBD1. Germline values: CDR1 PRHDT, CDR2 FYEKMQ (reference sequence). CDR3 length: 15 residues. With 2 bases clipped from V and 10 bases from J, the junction kept 8 bases outside the gene matches. The CDR3 loop reads CASSLRTGKGSPLHF. CDR3 in DNA: TGTGCCAGCAGCTTACGGACAGGAAAGGGCTCACCCCTCCACTTT.

The chain is built from TRBV18 and TRBJ2-2; 7 nucleotides line up with TRBD1. The CDR3 covers 17 residues. Looked up from germline, CDR1 is KGHSH and CDR2 is LQKENI. V dropped 1 base and J dropped 0; count of bases not matched to a gene: 5. CDR3 residues: CASSPLRTGPNTGELFF. The CDR3 nucleotides read TGTGCCAGCTCACCACTACGGACAGGTCCGAACACCGGGGAGCTGTTTTTT. Full variable domain (missing parts from reference TRBV18 and TRBJ2-2): NAGVMQNPRHLVRRRGQEARLRCSPMKGHSHVYWYRQLPEEGLKFMVYLQKENIIDESGMPKERFSAEFPKEGPSILRIQQVVRGDSAAYFCASSPLRTGPNTGELFFGEGSRLTVL.

The CDR3 sequence: CAISDGLGLRAYEQYF. The DNA of the CDR3 is TGTGCCATCAGTGACGGCCTTGGGTTGAGAGCCTACGAGCAGTACTTC. J is TRBJ2-7 and V is TRBV10-3; D is ambiguous. Germline values: CDR1 ENHRY, CDR2 SYGVKD. The CDR3 is 16 amino acids. Trimming took off 3 bases at V and 2 bases at J, with 17 bases between the two ends.

The genes are TRBV15 and TRBJ1-5; D not certain. The CDR3 is 14 amino acids. Germline V gene data show CDR1 as LNHNV and CDR2 as YYDKDF (reference sequence). Trimming removed 3 bases from V and 6 bases from J, with 12 bases in between. Here the CDR3 DNA reads TGTGCCACCAGCAGGGGAGATGGAACTCAGCCCCAGCATTTT. It yields the protein CATSRGDGTQPQHF.

The V and J genes are TRBV5-1 and TRBJ1-4; tentative D call: TRBD1 (6 bases). Germline V gives CDR1 SGHRS, CDR2 YFSETQ. V dropped 4 bases and J dropped 0 bases, with 13 bases sitting between them. The CDR3 runs 16 residues. The CDR3, as DNA: TGCGCCAGCAGCCAGACAGGATCAGCAACTAATGAAAAACTGTTTTTT. Its translation: CASSQTGSATNEKLFF.

The V gene is TRBV9, the J gene TRBJ1-6, with D maybe TRBD1 (5 bases). Germline CDR1 and CDR2: SGDLS and YYNGEE. CDR3 length: 16 residues. Trimming shortened V by 0 bases and J by 0 bases, and 7 bases separated the two germline ends. The CDR3: CASSVGDSSYNSPLHF. The CDR3 DNA follows: TGTGCCAGCAGCGTAGGCGACAGCTCCTATAATTCACCCCTCCACTTT.

This chain links TRBV9 with TRBJ1-2, with D unresolved. V was cut by 0 bases and J by 0 bases, with 9 bases left in between. Germline V gene lookup returns CDR1 SGDLS and CDR2 YYNGEE. The CDR3 totals 15 residues. The CDR3 protein is CASSVASQANYGYTF. DNA of the CDR3: TGTGCCAGCAGCGTAGCTTCCCAGGCTAACTATGGCTACACCTTC.

The genes are TRBV5-6 and TRBJ1-2; D uncertain. Germline V gives CDR1 SGHDT, CDR2 YYEEEE. The V and J ends lost 5 bases and 0 bases respectively, with 8 bases between them. This CDR3 comprises 13 residues. The CDR3 bases are TGTGCCAGCAGACTCGGGGCTAACTATGGCTACACCTTC. Translation gives CASRLGANYGYTF.

The V call is TRBV18, the J call TRBJ1-4, with 7 positions matching TRBD1. There are 14 residues in the CDR3. Germline CDR1 and CDR2: KGHSH and LQKENI. V shed 2 bases and J 6 bases; nucleotides not matched to a gene: 3. CDR3 sequence reads: CASSPRDRDEKLFF. DNA of the CDR3: TGTGCCAGCTCACCAAGGGACAGAGATGAAAAACTGTTTTTT.

This chain joins TRBV5-6 and TRBJ2-7, with TRBD1 identical over 7 bases. CDR1 is SGHDT and CDR2 is YYEEEE in the germline V gene. The CDR3 covers 13 residues. Trimming removed 4 bases from V and 2 bases from J; junction bases left unmatched: 3. The CDR3 DNA reads as TGTGCCAGCAGCCCCGGGACAGCCTACGAGCAGTACTTC. It translates to CASSPGTAYEQYF.

This sequence joins TRBV6-1 and TRBJ1-5; D is perhaps TRBD1 (5 bases). Germline lookup yields CDR1 MNHNS and CDR2 SASEGT. With 3 bases removed from V and 9 bases from J, the gap between germline ends came to 12 bases. The CDR3 length is 13 residues. Written as DNA, the CDR3 is TGTGCCAGCAGTGAGGGGACGGTTCTGCCCCAGCATTTT. This sequence encodes CASSEGTVLPQHF.

The chain carries TRBV18 and TRBJ1-4, with a weak D call TRBD1 (5 bases). The germline gives CDR1 KGHSH, CDR2 LQKENI. This CDR3 comprises 16 residues. V was clipped by 5 bases and J by 3 bases, with 16 bases between them. Here the CDR3 reads CASSTFDGAANEKLFF. CDR3 sequence (DNA): TGTGCCAGCTCAACCTTCGATGGGGCGGCTAATGAAAAACTGTTTTTT.

The chain recombines TRBV5-1 with TRBJ1-1; D may be TRBD1 (5 bases). Trimming pared 2 bases from V and 5 bases from J, leaving 16 bases between. The germline gives CDR1 SGHRS, CDR2 YFSETQ. This CDR3 is built from 15 residues. This CDR3 is CASSFLGGTETEAFF. CDR3 DNA: TGCGCCAGCAGCTTCCTTGGGGGAACGGAGACTGAAGCTTTCTTT.

The J gene is TRBJ2-1, the V gene TRBV24-1; unclear D gene. The CDR3 extends over 14 amino acids. Germline V gene lookup returns CDR1 KGHDR and CDR2 SFDVKD. With 1 base removed from V and 6 bases from J, the gap between germline ends came to 9 bases. Here the CDR3 DNA reads TGTGCCACCAGTGATTTTAGAGGTTCCAATGAGCAGTTCTTC. As protein: CATSDFRGSNEQFF.

This chain joins TRBV2 and TRBJ1-5; 11 nucleotides agree with TRBD1. The CDR3 is 16 residues long. The ends lost 7 bases at V and 0 bases at J; junction bases unmatched: 5. Germline assignment: CDR1 SNHLY and CDR2 FYNNEI. The CDR3 sequence is CASIRDRGNSNQPQHF. CDR3 coding DNA: TGTGCCAGCATCCGGGACAGGGGGAATAGCAATCAGCCCCAGCATTTT.

The rearrangement links TRBV7-3 to TRBJ2-7, with D possibly matching TRBD2 (6 bases). V was cut by 4 bases and J by 1 base, with 14 bases left in between. Germline assignment: CDR1 SGHTA and CDR2 FQGTGA. The CDR3 totals 15 residues. CDR3 coding DNA: TGTGCCAGCAGCTCGGGCGGGATAGGATCCTACGAGCAGTACTTC. This sequence encodes CASSSGGIGSYEQYF.

V is TRBV5-1 and J is TRBJ1-1; 10 bases align to TRBD1. The germline gives CDR1 SGHRS, CDR2 YFSETQ. V lost 0 bases, J lost 12 bases, and 11 bases stayed unmatched. The CDR3 runs to 15 residues. The CDR3 nucleotides read TGCGCCAGCAGCTTGGGGGCCGGGACAGGGGAGGTGTCTTTCTTT. This gives the protein CASSLGAGTGEVSFF.

The chain has TRBV7-8 and TRBJ2-3, with D possibly matching TRBD1 (5 bases). Between the trimmed V and J ends, which lost 5 bases and 5 bases, there was a span of 11 bases. From germline, CDR1 is SGHVS and CDR2 FQNEAQ. The CDR3 runs 13 residues. The CDR3 DNA reads TGTGCCAGCAGCAGGGGCCTTAGAGATACGCAGTATTTT. This encodes CASSRGLRDTQYF.

This sequence joins TRBV4-2 and TRBJ1-2; unclear D gene. This CDR3 spans 15 amino acids. Germline assignment: CDR1 LGHNA and CDR2 YNFKEQ. The germline V and J ends were trimmed by 1 base and 8 bases, with 17 bases remaining between them. CDR3 nucleotide sequence: TGTGCCAGCAGCCAAGGTGTAGAACCCGCCGGCGGCTACACCTTC. This sequence encodes CASSQGVEPAGGYTF.

This chain links TRBV2 with TRBJ1-4; TRBD1 is a possible D gene (6 bases). V lost 8 bases to trimming and J lost 8 bases, with 15 bases between them. Germline CDR1 and CDR2: SNHLY and FYNNEI. The CDR3 covers 13 residues. DNA of the CDR3: TGTGCCAGCCGGGCAGGGGCGCGAGAAAAACTGTTTTTT. Translation: CASRAGAREKLFF.

The chain combines TRBV5-1 with TRBJ2-3; weak D call: TRBD1 (5 bases). Deletions cut 1 base from V and 6 bases from J, with 12 bases between. Germline V CDR1 and CDR2: SGHRS, YFSETQ. The CDR3 is 14 amino acids. The CDR3 spells CASSLSPGSDTQYF. DNA of the CDR3: TGCGCCAGCAGCTTGTCCCCAGGGTCCGATACGCAGTATTTT.

The chain couples TRBV10-3 to TRBJ2-1, with a weak D call TRBD2 (6 bases). Between the trimmed V and J ends, which lost 2 bases and 5 bases, there was a span of 13 bases. The CDR3 contains 15 residues. Per germline, CDR1 ENHRY and CDR2 SYGVKD. The CDR3 DNA sequence: TGTGCCATCAGTGAGCAGCGGGCCAGAAACAATGAGCAGTTCTTC. Amino acids: CAISEQRARNNEQFF.

V usage is TRBV28 and J usage is TRBJ1-2; D might be TRBD1 (5 bases). Trimming took 2 bases from V and 8 from J, leaving 15 bases between them. The CDR3 length is 14 residues. Germline lookup yields CDR1 MDHEN and CDR2 SYDVKM. In nucleotides, the CDR3 is TGTGCCAGCAGTTTAAGTGGAGGGGTCGGAGGCTACACCTTC. Translation gives CASSLSGGVGGYTF.